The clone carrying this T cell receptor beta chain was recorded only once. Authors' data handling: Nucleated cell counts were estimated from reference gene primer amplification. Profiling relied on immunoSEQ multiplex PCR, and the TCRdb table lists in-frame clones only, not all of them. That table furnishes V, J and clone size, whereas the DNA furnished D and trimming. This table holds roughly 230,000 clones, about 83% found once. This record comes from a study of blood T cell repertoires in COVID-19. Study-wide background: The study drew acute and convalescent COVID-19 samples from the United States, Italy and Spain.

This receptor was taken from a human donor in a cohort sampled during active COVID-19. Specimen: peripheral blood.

CDR3 loop: CSVALGQNSGNTIYF. In DNA, the CDR3 is TGCAGCGTTGCCCTGGGGCAGAACTCTGGAAACACCATATATTTT. The chain combines TRBV29-1 with TRBJ1-3; weak D call: TRBD1 (5 bases). Germline values: CDR1 SQVTM, CDR2 ANQGSEA. Trimming cost V 4 bases and J 0 bases, with 13 bases left between them. The CDR3 length is 15 residues.